The 9 T cell receptor beta chains listed next were all sequenced from one sample in a study of Ad26.COV2.S vaccination and SARS-CoV-2 variants. Using immunoSEQ multiplex PCR, the repertoire was profiled, and TCRdb retains in-frame clones only, with some absent. Here the sample spans some 500,000 clones, 89% being singletons. The treatment is: roughly 19 received Ad26.COV2.S at low or high dose, single or two shots; 5 received placebo; per-sample allocation not given. Day 63 after the first injection of vaccine or placebo was the sampling time. Sequencing was performed on peripheral blood, taken in a trial of Ad26.COV2.S vaccine versus placebo. The source is a person aged 18-65 years who received the Ad26.COV2.S COVID-19 vaccine or a placebo.

The chain uses TRBV7-2 and TRBJ2-1; 7 bases are a match to TRBD2. Per the germline V gene, CDR1 is SGHTA and CDR2 is FQGNSA. The CDR3 covers 15 residues. The V and J ends lost 1 base and 4 bases, in that order; junction bases with no gene match: 4. The CDR3: CASSLVSGIYNEQFF. The CDR3 coding sequence is TGTGCCAGCAGCTTAGTGAGCGGGATTTACAATGAGCAGTTCTTC.

The J gene is TRBJ2-7, the V gene TRBV7-9; D could derive from TRBD1 or TRBD2 (6 bases each). Germline V gene sequence: CDR1 SEHNR, CDR2 FQNEAQ (reference sequence). The CDR3 totals 14 residues. V was clipped by 5 bases and J by 4 bases, with 15 bases between them. The CDR3 loop reads CASSPPGGDYEQYF. Here the CDR3 DNA reads TGTGCCAGCAGCCCCCCCGGGGGCGATTACGAGCAGTACTTC.

This clone has only a few counts. This rearrangement joins TRBV30 to TRBJ1-3, with D maybe TRBD1 (6 bases). Germline V CDR1 and CDR2: GTSNPN, SVGIG (reference sequence). This CDR3 is 12 amino acids long. V was cut by 3 bases and J by 7 bases, with 10 bases left in between. CDR3 sequence reads: CAWRQGWNTIYF. The CDR3 DNA sequence: TGTGCCTGGAGACAGGGATGGAACACCATATATTTT.

The J gene is TRBJ1-6, the V gene TRBV28; no reliable D call. V was pared by 4 bases and J by 2 bases, with 6 bases between. The germline V gene encodes CDR1 MDHEN and CDR2 SYDVKM. The CDR3 extends over 14 amino acids. The CDR3 here is CASSSTAYNSPLHF. The DNA for the CDR3 is TGTGCCAGCAGTTCCACGGCCTATAATTCACCCCTCCACTTT. Based on the CDR3 plus reference TRBV28 and TRBJ1-6, the full variable domain is DVKVTQSSRYLVKRTGEKVFLECVQDMDHENMFWYRQDPGLGLRLIYFSYDVKMKEKGDIPEGYSVSREKKERFSLILESASTNQTSMYLCASSSTAYNSPLHFGNGTRLTVT.

The gene calls are TRBV18 and TRBJ2-5; 7 bases agree with TRBD1. The germline V gene has CDR1 KGHSH and CDR2 LQKENI. The CDR3 contains 15 residues. The ends lost 2 bases at V and 3 bases at J; junction bases unmatched: 6. CDR3 sequence: CASSPRQGSEETQYF. The CDR3 coding sequence is TGTGCCAGCTCACCAAGACAGGGATCGGAAGAGACCCAGTACTTC.

The chain uses TRBV4-2 and TRBJ1-5; D unresolved. Germline CDR1 and CDR2: LGHNA and YNFKEQ. V lost 0 bases to trimming and J lost 1 base, with 16 bases between them. The CDR3 runs to 18 residues. For the CDR3, the DNA is TGTGCCAGCAGCCAAGATGGTGGTCGCCGGGGAAGCAATCAGCCCCAGCATTTT. Protein product: CASSQDGGRRGSNQPQHF.

V gene TRBV15 combines with J gene TRBJ2-2; TRBD1 might be the D (6 bases). V was shortened by 0 bases and J by 2 bases, with 16 bases between the two germline ends. Germline V gene lookup returns CDR1 LNHNV and CDR2 YYDKDF (reference sequence). This CDR3 contains 18 residues. The CDR3 region is CATSRDGRGSRNTGELFF. In DNA, the CDR3 is TGTGCCACCAGCAGAGATGGAAGGGGGAGCAGAAACACCGGGGAGCTGTTTTTT.

The chain carries TRBV24-1 and TRBJ1-1; unclear D gene. CDR3 size: 13 residues. Deletions cut 2 bases from V and 1 base from J, with 4 bases between. The germline gives CDR1 KGHDR, CDR2 SFDVKD. The CDR3 region is CATSDSWNTEAFF. In nucleotides, the CDR3 is TGTGCCACCAGTGATTCCTGGAACACTGAAGCTTTCTTT.

The rearrangement links TRBV18 to TRBJ2-1; unclear D gene. The V gene's germline CDR1 is KGHSH and CDR2 LQKENI. Trimming left V 0 bases short and J 5 bases short, with 5 bases between. The CDR3 totals 13 residues. The CDR3 DNA is TGTGCCAGCTCACCACCGGCAGACAATGAGCAGTTCTTC. Amino acid sequence: CASSPPADNEQFF.